A single sample is the source of the 7 T cell receptor beta chains below, sequenced in a study of cytomegalovirus exposure and HLA in healthy donors. Some clones are missing from TCRdb's copy, which holds only in-frame ones; the method was immunoSEQ multiplex PCR. The sample includes hundreds of thousands of clones, around four fifths seen only once; the top ten take 4.5% to 6%. Sequenced sample: PBMCs. The receptors come from a woman under 30 in good health and CMV-seronegative.

The rearrangement links TRBV18 to TRBJ1-1; tentatively, D is TRBD1 (6 bases). From germline, CDR1 is KGHSH and CDR2 LQKENI. V was clipped by 8 bases and J by 2 bases, with 9 bases between them. The CDR3 length is 12 residues. CDR3 in amino acids: CASRTVNTEAFF. For the CDR3, the DNA is TGTGCCAGCCGGACAGTCAACACTGAAGCTTTCTTT. Based on the CDR3 plus reference TRBV18 and TRBJ1-1, the full variable domain is NAGVMQNPRHLVRRRGQEARLRCSPMKGHSHVYWYRQLPEEGLKFMVYLQKENIIDESGMPKERFSAEFPKEGPSILRIQQVVRGDSAAYFCASRTVNTEAFFGQGTRLTVV.

The chain couples TRBV2 to TRBJ2-1; D call uncertain. This CDR3 spans 11 amino acids. Germline V gives CDR1 SNHLY, CDR2 FYNNEI. Trimming left V 3 bases short and J 10 bases short, with 7 bases between. CDR3 region: CASSDRFEQFF. The CDR3 bases are TGTGCCAGCAGTGACAGGTTCGAGCAGTTCTTC.

The rearrangement joins TRBV6-5 to TRBJ2-3; D perhaps matches TRBD1 (5 bases). The CDR3 loop spans 13 amino acids. The germline V and J ends were trimmed by 0 bases and 7 bases, with 8 bases remaining between them. CDR1 and CDR2 from the germline V gene are MNHEY and SVGAGI. For the CDR3, the DNA is TGTGCCAGCAGTTACTCATCAGGGCATACGCAGTATTTT. It is translated as CASSYSSGHTQYF.

The chain uses TRBV20-1 and TRBJ2-2; the D is unclear. This CDR3 comprises 11 residues. From germline, CDR1 is DFQATT and CDR2 SNEGSKA (reference sequence). Trimming shortened V by 3 bases and J by 9 bases, and 8 bases separated the two germline ends. In DNA form, the CDR3 reads TGCAGTGCTAGGGGAAGCCGGGAGCTGTTTTTT. Amino acid sequence: CSARGSRELFF.

V is TRBV6-5 and J is TRBJ2-3; 9 bases map to TRBD2. V lost 6 bases to trimming and J lost 3 bases; unmatched junction nucleotides: 7. This CDR3 is built from 15 residues. CDR1 MNHEY and CDR2 SVGAGI come from the germline V gene. The CDR3 loop reads CASSSPSGRTDTQYF. The CDR3 DNA reads TGTGCCAGCAGCTCCCCCAGCGGGAGGACAGATACGCAGTATTTT.

CDR3 amino acids: CAWSFRNEQYF. CDR3 DNA: TGTGCCTGGAGTTTCCGCAACGAGCAGTACTTC. J is TRBJ2-7 and V is TRBV30; D is unclear. The CDR3 runs 11 residues. Trimming cost V 2 bases and J 5 bases, with 7 bases left between them. Germline values: CDR1 GTSNPN, CDR2 SVGIG (reference sequence).

This clone has just one count. The chain has TRBV27 and TRBJ2-6; D may be TRBD1 or TRBD2 (5 bases each). The CDR3 consists of 15 residues. Germline V CDR1 and CDR2: MNHEY, SMNVEV (reference sequence). The V end was cut by 5 bases, the J end by 2 bases, with 10 bases between. CDR3 bases: TGTGCCAGCAGTCCATTGGGGGCTGGGGCCAACGTCCTGACTTTC. Its translation is CASSPLGAGANVLTF.